The 5 T cell receptor beta chains presented below share a single source sample, sequenced in a study of T-cell memory formation after mild COVID-19. TCRdb analysed the 5' RACE reads with MiXCR anew, one entry per CDR3 protein. Of 300,000 to 350,000 distinct CDR3 sequences listed, roughly a fifth were seen once; the top ten hold 21%. Sequenced material: PBMCs or a T cell subset sorted from them (not recorded which). Receptors originate from a man aged 18 to 29 who had mild COVID-19 (a few samples of this study predate the infection). Cell type and time point are not known.

The rearrangement uses TRBV5-6 and TRBJ2-1; D unresolved. CDR1 is SGHDT, CDR2 YYEEEE, per germline. The germline V and J ends were trimmed by 2 bases and 5 bases, with 11 bases remaining between them. The CDR3 contains 14 residues. The CDR3 sequence is CASSFPRYDNEQFF. As DNA, the CDR3 is TGTGCCAGCAGCTTCCCTCGGTATGACAATGAGCAGTTCTTC.

This chain connects TRBV3-1 to TRBJ1-1; 8 nucleotides line up with TRBD1. The junction had 4 bases not matched to a gene; V was cut back by 6 bases and J by 1 base. In germline, CDR1 is LGHDT, CDR2 YNNKEL (reference sequence). The CDR3 has 14 amino acids. In DNA, the CDR3 is TGTGCCAGCAGGGTCAGGGGGCCGAACACTGAAGCTTTCTTT. Residues: CASRVRGPNTEAFF.

This clonotype was seen ten or more times. V usage is TRBV6-2 or TRBV6-3 and J usage is TRBJ2-7, with 7 bases lining up with TRBD2. The V and J ends lost 6 bases and 0 bases, in that order; junction bases with no gene match: 8. Per the germline V gene, CDR1 is MNHEY and CDR2 is SVGEGT. The CDR3 length is 15 residues. The CDR3 DNA reads as TGTGCCAGCAGGTTAGCGGGCGCCACCTCCTACGAGCAGTACGTC. This codes for CASRLAGATSYEQYV.

V usage is TRBV5-6 and J usage is TRBJ1-2; D gene ambiguous. CDR1 is SGHDT, CDR2 YYEEEE, per germline. There are 13 residues in the CDR3. V dropped 6 bases and J dropped 4 bases, with 13 bases sitting between them. Written as DNA, the CDR3 is TGTGCCAGCACCCCGACGGACTCCTATGGCTACACCTTC. It translates to CASTPTDSYGYTF.

This clonotype has only a few counts. The V gene is TRBV4-2, the J gene TRBJ2-5, with TRBD2 matching 10 bases. Per the germline V gene, CDR1 is LGHNA and CDR2 is YNFKEQ. The CDR3 length is 16 residues. After removal of 3 bases from V and 5 bases from J, the junction contained 9 bases not matched to a gene. CDR3 protein: CASSHPAGGLMETQYF. The CDR3 nucleotides read TGTGCCAGCAGCCATCCAGCGGGGGGGCTAATGGAGACCCAGTACTTC.